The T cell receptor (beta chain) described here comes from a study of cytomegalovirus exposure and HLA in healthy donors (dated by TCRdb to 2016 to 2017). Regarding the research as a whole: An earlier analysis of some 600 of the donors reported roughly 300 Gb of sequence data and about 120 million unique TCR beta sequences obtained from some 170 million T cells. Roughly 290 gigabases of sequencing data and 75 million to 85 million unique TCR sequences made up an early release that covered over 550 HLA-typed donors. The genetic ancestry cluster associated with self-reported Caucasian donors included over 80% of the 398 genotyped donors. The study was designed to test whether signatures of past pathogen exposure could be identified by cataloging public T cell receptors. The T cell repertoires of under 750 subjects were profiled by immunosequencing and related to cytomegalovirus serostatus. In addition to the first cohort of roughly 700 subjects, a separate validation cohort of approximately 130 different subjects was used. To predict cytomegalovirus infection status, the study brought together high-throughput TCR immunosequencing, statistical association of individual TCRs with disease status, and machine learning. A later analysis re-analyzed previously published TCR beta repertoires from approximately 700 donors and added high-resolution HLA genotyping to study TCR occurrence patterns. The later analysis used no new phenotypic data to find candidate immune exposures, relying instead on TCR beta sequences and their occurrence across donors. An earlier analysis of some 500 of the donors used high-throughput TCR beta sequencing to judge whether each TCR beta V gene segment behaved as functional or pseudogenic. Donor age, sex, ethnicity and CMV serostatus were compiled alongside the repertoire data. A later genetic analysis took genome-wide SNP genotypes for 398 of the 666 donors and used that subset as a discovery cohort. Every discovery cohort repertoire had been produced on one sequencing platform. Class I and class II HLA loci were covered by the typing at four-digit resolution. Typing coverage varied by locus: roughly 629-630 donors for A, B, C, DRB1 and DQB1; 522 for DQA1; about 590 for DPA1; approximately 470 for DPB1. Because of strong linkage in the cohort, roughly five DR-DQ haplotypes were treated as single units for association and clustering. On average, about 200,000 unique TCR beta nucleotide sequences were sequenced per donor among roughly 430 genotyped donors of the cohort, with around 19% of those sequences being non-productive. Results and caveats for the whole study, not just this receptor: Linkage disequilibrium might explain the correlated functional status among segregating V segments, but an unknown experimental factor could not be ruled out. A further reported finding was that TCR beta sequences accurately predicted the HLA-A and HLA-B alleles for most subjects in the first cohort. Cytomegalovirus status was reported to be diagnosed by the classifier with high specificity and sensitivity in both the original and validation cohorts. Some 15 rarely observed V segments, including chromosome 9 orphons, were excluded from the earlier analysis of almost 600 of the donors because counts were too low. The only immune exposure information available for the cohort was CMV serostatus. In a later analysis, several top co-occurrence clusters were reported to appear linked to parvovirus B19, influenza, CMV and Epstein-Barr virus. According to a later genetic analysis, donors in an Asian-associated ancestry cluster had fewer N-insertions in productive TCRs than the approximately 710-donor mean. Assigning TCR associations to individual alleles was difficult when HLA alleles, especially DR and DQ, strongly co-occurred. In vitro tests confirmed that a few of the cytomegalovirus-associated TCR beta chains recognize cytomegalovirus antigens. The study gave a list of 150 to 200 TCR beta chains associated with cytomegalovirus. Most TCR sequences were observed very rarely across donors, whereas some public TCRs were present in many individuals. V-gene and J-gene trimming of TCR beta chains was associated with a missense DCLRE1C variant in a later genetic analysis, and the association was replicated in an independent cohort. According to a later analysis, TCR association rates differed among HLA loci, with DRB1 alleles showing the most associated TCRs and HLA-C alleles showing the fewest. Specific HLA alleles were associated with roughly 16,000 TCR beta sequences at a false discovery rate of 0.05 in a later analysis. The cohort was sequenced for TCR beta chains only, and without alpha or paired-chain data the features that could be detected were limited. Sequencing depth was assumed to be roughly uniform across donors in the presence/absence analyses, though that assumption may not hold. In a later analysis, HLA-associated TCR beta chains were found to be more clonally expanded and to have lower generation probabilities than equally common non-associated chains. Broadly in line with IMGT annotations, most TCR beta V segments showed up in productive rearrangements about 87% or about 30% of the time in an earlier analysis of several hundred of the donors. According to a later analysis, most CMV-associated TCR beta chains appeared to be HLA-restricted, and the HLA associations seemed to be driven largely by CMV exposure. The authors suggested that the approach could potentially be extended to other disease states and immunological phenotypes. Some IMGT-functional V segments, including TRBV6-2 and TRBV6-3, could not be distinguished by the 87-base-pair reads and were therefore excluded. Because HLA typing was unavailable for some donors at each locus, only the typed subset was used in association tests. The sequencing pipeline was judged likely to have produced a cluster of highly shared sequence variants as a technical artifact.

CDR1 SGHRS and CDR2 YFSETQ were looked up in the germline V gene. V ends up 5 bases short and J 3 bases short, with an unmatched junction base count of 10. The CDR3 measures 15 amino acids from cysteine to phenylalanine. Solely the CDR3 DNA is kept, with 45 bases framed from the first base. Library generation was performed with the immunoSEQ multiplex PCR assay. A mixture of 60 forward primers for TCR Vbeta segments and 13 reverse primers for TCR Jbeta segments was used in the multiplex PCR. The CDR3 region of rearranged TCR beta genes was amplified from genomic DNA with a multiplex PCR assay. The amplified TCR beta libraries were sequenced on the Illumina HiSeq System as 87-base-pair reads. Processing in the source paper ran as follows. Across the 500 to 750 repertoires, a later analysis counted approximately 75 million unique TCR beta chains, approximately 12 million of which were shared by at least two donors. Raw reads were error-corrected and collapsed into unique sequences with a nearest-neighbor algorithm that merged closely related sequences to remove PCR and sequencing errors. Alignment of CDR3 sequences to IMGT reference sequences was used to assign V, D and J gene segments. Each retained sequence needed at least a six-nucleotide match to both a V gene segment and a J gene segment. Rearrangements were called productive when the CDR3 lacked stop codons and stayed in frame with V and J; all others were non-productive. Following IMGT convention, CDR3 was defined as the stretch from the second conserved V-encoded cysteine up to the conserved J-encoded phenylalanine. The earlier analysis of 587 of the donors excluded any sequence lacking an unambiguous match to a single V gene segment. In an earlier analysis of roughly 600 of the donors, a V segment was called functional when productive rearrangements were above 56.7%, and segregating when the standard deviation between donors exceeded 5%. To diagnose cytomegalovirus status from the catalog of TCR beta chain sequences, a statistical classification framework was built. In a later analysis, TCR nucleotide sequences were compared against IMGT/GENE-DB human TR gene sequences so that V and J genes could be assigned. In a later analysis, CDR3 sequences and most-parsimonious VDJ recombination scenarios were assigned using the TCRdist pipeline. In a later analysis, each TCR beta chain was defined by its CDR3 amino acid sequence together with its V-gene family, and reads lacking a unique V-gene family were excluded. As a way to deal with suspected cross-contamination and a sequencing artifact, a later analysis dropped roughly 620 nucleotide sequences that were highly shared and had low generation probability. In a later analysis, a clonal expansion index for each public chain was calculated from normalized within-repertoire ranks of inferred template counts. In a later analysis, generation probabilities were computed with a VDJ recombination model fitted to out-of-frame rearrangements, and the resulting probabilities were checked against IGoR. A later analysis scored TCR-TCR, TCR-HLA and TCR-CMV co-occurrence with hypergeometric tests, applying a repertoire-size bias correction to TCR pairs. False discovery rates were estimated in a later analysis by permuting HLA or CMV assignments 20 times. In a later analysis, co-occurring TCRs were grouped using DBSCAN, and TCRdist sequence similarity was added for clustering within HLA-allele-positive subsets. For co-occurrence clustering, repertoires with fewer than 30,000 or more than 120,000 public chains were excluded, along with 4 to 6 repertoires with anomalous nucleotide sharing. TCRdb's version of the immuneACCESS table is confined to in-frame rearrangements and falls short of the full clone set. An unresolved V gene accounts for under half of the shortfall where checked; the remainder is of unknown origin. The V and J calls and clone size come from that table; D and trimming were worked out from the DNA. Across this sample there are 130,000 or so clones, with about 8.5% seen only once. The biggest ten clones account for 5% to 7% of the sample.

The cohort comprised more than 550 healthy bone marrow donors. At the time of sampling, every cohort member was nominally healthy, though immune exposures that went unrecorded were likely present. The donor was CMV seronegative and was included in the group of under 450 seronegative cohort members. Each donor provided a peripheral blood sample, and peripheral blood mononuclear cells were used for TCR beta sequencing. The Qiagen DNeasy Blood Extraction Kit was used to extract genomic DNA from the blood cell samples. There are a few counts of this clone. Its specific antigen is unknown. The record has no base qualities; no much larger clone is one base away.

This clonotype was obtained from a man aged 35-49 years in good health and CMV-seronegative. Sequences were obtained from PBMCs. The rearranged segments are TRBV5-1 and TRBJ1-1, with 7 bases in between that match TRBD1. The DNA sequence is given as TGCGCCAGCAGAAGAGAGGGGGCGCCGGACACTGAAGCTTTCTTT. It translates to CASRREGAPDTEAFF.